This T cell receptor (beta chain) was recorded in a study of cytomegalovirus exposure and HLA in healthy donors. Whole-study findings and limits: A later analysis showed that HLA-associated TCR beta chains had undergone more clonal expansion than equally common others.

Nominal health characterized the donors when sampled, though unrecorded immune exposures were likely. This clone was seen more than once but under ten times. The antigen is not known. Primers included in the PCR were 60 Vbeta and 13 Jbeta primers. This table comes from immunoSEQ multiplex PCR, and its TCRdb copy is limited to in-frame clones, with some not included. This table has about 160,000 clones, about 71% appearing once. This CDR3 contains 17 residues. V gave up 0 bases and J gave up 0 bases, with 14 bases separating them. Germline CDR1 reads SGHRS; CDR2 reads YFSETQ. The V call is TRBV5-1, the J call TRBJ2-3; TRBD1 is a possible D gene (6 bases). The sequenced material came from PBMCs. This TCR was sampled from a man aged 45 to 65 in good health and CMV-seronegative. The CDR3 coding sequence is TGCGCCAGCAGCTTGGCCAGGGGTTTCTCTAGCACAGATACGCAGTATTTT. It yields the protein CASSLARGFSSTDTQYF.